The 15 T cell receptor beta chains presented below share a single source sample, sequenced in a study of graft-versus-host responses after intestinal transplantation. Generated by immunoSEQ multiplex PCR, the TCRdb table keeps only in-frame clones and is missing some. The table lists 6,000 to 8,500 clones, 30% of them singletons. The sample was alloreactive CD4+ T cells from a mixed lymphocyte reaction culture, taken before transplantation. Subset given: CFSE-low proliferating T cells sorted from approximately six-day pre-transplant mixed lymphocyte reaction (GvH or HvG direction). Receptor source: a human patient who was an organ donor for intestinal transplantation.

This sequence joins TRBV7-2 and TRBJ1-2; the D is unclear. V lost 1 base, J lost 4 bases, and 7 bases lay in between. The CDR3 is 13 amino acids. Germline V lookup: CDR1 SGHTA, CDR2 FQGNSA. This CDR3 reads CASSLGEGYGYTF. CDR3 bases: TGTGCCAGCAGCTTAGGAGAGGGCTATGGCTACACCTTC.

The CDR3 loop reads CASSPLRDTGELFF. CDR3 nucleotide sequence: TGTGCCAGCTCACCCCTGAGGGATACCGGGGAGCTGTTTTTT. V usage is TRBV18 and J usage is TRBJ2-2; TRBD2 might be the D (5 bases). CDR3 length: 14 residues. The germline gives CDR1 KGHSH, CDR2 LQKENI. The V gene lost 3 bases and the J gene lost 5 bases, with 10 bases spanning the gap.

The chain uses TRBV13 and TRBJ2-7; D may be TRBD1 (5 bases). V lost 6 bases, J lost 0 bases, and 18 bases lay in between. The CDR3 is 16 residues long. CDR1 and CDR2 (germline): PRHDT, FYEKMQ (reference sequence). The CDR3 protein is CASSTAGWKISYEQYF. The DNA for the CDR3 is TGTGCCAGCAGTACCGCAGGGTGGAAGATCTCCTACGAGCAGTACTTC.

This clone was seen a handful of times. V is TRBV9 and J is TRBJ1-2; D perhaps matches TRBD1 (5 bases). Trimming removed 3 bases at V and 8 bases at J, with 8 bases between. This CDR3 spans 11 amino acids. The V gene's germline CDR1 is SGDLS and CDR2 YYNGEE. In DNA, the CDR3 is TGTGCCAGCAGCGCCCGGGGGGGCTACACCTTC. Amino acids: CASSARGGYTF.

The rearrangement joins TRBV4-2 to TRBJ1-5, with D perhaps TRBD1 (5 bases). Germline V lookup: CDR1 LGHNA, CDR2 YNFKEQ. V lost 0 bases and J 10 bases, leaving 16 bases between the germline ends. The CDR3 sequence is 15 residues long. This CDR3 reads CASSQELAGGRPQHF. CDR3 DNA: TGTGCCAGCAGCCAAGAGTTGGCCGGGGGGAGACCCCAGCATTTT.

Sample share makes this clone medium-sized. This rearrangement joins TRBV5-8 to TRBJ1-5; D gene ambiguous. Germline V gives CDR1 SGHTS, CDR2 YDEGEE. Trimming pared 8 bases from V and 1 base from J, leaving 16 bases between. The CDR3 extends over 15 amino acids. The CDR3 DNA reads TGTGCCAGTACGCTGGTGGGGAGGAGCAATCAGCCCCAGCATTTT. Its protein is CASTLVGRSNQPQHF.

The gene calls are TRBV9 and TRBJ1-1, with a possible D match to TRBD1 (6 bases). Germline values: CDR1 SGDLS, CDR2 YYNGEE. CDR3 length: 13 amino acids. The germline V and J ends were trimmed by 8 bases and 2 bases, with 13 bases remaining between them. CDR3 DNA: TGTGCCAGTCGGACAGACGTTAACACTGAAGCTTTCTTT. Translating gives CASRTDVNTEAFF.

CDR3 DNA: TGTGCCAGCAGCCGAGAGGGACTACTATACAATGAGCAGTTCTTC. It encodes CASSREGLLYNEQFF. The chain recombines TRBV11-2 with TRBJ2-1, with 7 bases matching TRBD2. Germline lookup yields CDR1 SGHAT and CDR2 FQNNGV. The CDR3 has 15 amino acids. V lost 5 bases and J lost 4; bases outside the gene matches: 8. The whole variable domain, remainder taken from reference TRBV11-2 and TRBJ2-1, is EAGVAQSPRYKIIEKRQSVAFWCNPISGHATLYWYQQILGQGPKLLIQFQNNGVVDDSQLPKDRFSAERLKGVDSTLKIQPAKLEDSAVYLCASSREGLLYNEQFFGPGTRLTVL.

This sequence joins TRBV5-1 and TRBJ2-3, with D tentatively TRBD2 (6 bases). The germline gives CDR1 SGHRS, CDR2 YFSETQ. The V end lost 4 bases, the J end lost 4 bases, and 10 bases lay between the germline ends. This CDR3 has 13 amino acids. The CDR3 DNA reads TGCGCCAGCAGCAGACTAGGGTCAGATACGCAGTATTTT. This translates into CASSRLGSDTQYF.

Judged by abundance, this clone is medium-sized. The V and J genes are TRBV30 and TRBJ1-5; the match to TRBD1 covers 7 bases. CDR1 and CDR2 (germline): GTSNPN, SVGIG (reference sequence). J lost 4 bases, V lost 5 bases, and 11 bases had no gene match. This CDR3 is 15 amino acids long. Here the CDR3 reads CAWSGGTAVNQPQHF. The CDR3 DNA reads TGTGCCTGGTCCGGAGGGACAGCGGTTAATCAGCCCCAGCATTTT.

On this clone itself: This likely comes from a read error, as the CDR3 has no conserved phenylalanine or tryptophan at its end. The J gene is TRBJ2-7, the V gene TRBV2; TRBD1 agrees at 7 bases. CDR1 SNHLY and CDR2 FYNNEI come from the germline V gene. The ends lost 8 bases at V and 9 bases at J; junction bases unmatched: 7. The CDR3 runs 11 residues. CDR3 DNA sequence: TGTGCCAGCTCCTCAGGGGACAGGCAGTACCTC. Its protein is CASSSGDRQYL.

V and J are TRBV21-1 and TRBJ2-3; TRBD1, the D gene given by the table, was not confirmed from the DNA. TRBV21-1 has pseudogene status. The CDR3 extends over 16 amino acids. In DNA, the CDR3 is TGTGCCAGCAGCAAAATCCCAGGGGTCCTCCCAGATACGCAGTATTTT. Its translation is CASSKIPGVLPDTQYF.

The chain links TRBV7-2 to TRBJ1-5; a weak D match, TRBD1 (5 bases). The CDR3 is made up of 14 amino acids. CDR1 and CDR2 from the germline V gene are SGHTA and FQGNSA. Trimming cost V 1 base and J 7 bases, with 11 bases left between them. The CDR3 sequence is CASSLVAGIQPQHF. The DNA for the CDR3 is TGTGCCAGCAGCTTAGTCGCAGGGATACAGCCCCAGCATTTT.

By share, this clone counts as medium-sized. The chain employs TRBV6-4 and TRBJ2-3, with 10 bases matching TRBD2. CDR3 length equals 14 residues. V lost 5 bases to trimming and J lost 2 bases; unmatched junction nucleotides: 1. Germline CDR1 MRHNA, CDR2 SNTAGT. This chain's CDR3 is CASSSGGATDTQYF. CDR3 bases: TGTGCCAGCAGTAGCGGGGGGGCCACAGATACGCAGTATTTT.

By sample share, this clone is medium-sized. The chain links TRBV10-3 to TRBJ1-6; the match to TRBD1 covers 9 bases. The CDR3 has 16 amino acids. Germline V CDR1 and CDR2: ENHRY, SYGVKD. With 3 bases clipped from V and 7 bases from J, the junction kept 7 bases outside the gene matches. For the CDR3, the DNA is TGTGCCATCAGTGATCGGGACAGGGTCAAGAATTCACCCCTCCACTTT. Encoded protein: CAISDRDRVKNSPLHF.